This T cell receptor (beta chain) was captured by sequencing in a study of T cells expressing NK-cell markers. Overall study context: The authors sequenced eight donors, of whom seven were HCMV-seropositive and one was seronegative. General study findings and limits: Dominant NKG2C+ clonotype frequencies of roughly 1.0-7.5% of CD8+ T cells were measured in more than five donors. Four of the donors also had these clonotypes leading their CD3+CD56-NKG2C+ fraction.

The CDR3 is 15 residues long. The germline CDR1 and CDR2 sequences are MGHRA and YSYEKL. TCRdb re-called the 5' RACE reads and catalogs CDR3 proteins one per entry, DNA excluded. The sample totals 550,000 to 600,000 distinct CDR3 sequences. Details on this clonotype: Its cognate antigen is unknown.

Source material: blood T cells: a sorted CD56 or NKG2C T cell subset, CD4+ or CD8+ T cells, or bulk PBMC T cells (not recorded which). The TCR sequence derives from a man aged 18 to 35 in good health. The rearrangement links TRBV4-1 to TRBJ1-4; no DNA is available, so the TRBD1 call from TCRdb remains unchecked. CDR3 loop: CASSQETGNQGKLFF.